These T cell receptor beta chains were read from a single sample in a study of regulatory T cells in long-lasting Graves disease. Via MiXCR, TCRdb re-called the multiplex PCR reads, giving one row per CDR3 protein. Of hundreds of thousands of distinct CDR3 sequences in the sample, 18% are singletons; the top ten hold approximately 35%. The specimen comprised peripheral blood mononuclear cells (PBMCs), sampled at new diagnosis, from a patient treated with antithyroid drugs. Receptors originate from a female donor with Graves disease. Both conserved end residues are part of each CDR3. The order of the fields is D gene, V gene, J gene, clone size, CDR3 DNA, CDR3 protein. A D gene is named only where the DNA matches it firmly. A row's size may be missing; if present it is once, few, many or a size class.

D: TRBD1; V: TRBV3-1; J: TRBJ2-7; size: many; DNA: TGTGCCAGCAGCCCCCTTTTGGTTCGTCGGGACAGGGGGCTCTACGAGCAGTACTTC; CDR3: CASSPLLVRRDRGLYEQYF
D: NA; V: TRBV27; J: TRBJ1-6; size: many; DNA: TGTGCCAGCAGTCCCCGGACGGTGAGCTCCTATAATTCACCCCTCCACTTT; CDR3: CASSPRTVSSYNSPLHF
D: TRBD2; V: TRBV20-1; J: TRBJ2-2; size: NA; DNA: TGCAGTGCTAGAGAGGCTAGCGGGGCGAACACCGGGGAGCTGTTTTTT; CDR3: CSAREASGANTGELFF
D: TRBD2; V: TRBV7-2; J: TRBJ2-7; size: many; DNA: TGTGCCAGCAGCTTCGCGGGAGGGTTCGGCGAGCAGTACTTC; CDR3: CASSFAGGFGEQYF
D: TRBD1; V: TRBV3-1; J: TRBJ2-7; size: NA; DNA: TGTGCCAGCAGCCAGAACGGAGCAGGGGGCGGTTATAACGAGCAGTACTTC; CDR3: CASSQNGAGGGYNEQYF
D: TRBD2; V: TRBV2; J: TRBJ2-3; size: many; DNA: TGTGCCAGCAGGTCGGGACTAGCGGGAGGACCCTACACAGATACGCAGTATTTT; CDR3: CASRSGLAGGPYTDTQYF
D: TRBD1; V: TRBV30; J: TRBJ2-7; size: once; DNA: TGTGCCTGGGGGGACAGGGCCTACGAGCAGTACTTC; CDR3: CAWGDRAYEQYF
D: TRBD2; V: TRBV11-3; J: TRBJ2-3; size: many; DNA: TGTGCCAGCAGCTTATCGGGAGCAGCGGGGAGCACAGATACGCAGTATTTT; CDR3: CASSLSGAAGSTDTQYF
D: TRBD1; V: TRBV19; J: TRBJ1-4; size: NA; DNA: TGTGCCAGTACCGGACAGGGACTGTCATCTGGAGAAAAACTGTTTTTT; CDR3: CASTGQGLSSGEKLFF
D: TRBD2; V: TRBV12-3/TRBV12-4; J: TRBJ2-4; size: many; DNA: TGTGCCAGCAGCCCAAATCTAGCGGGGCTAGCCAAAAACATTCAGTACTTC; CDR3: CASSPNLAGLAKNIQYF
D: NA; V: TRBV11-2; J: TRBJ1-1; size: NA; DNA: TGTGCCAGCAGCTTAGATCTGTGGAACACTGAAGCTTTCTTT; CDR3: CASSLDLWNTEAFF
D: TRBD2; V: TRBV6-2/TRBV6-3; J: TRBJ2-1; size: many; DNA: TGTGCCAGTGGACTAGCGGGAGGAGGTGAGCAGTTCTTC; CDR3: CASGLAGGGEQFF
D: TRBD2; V: TRBV10-3; J: TRBJ2-3; size: many; DNA: TGTGCCATCAGTGCTTGGGACAACGAGCGGGAGGTCCAATTCACCACAGATACGCAGTATTTT; CDR3: CAISAWDNEREVQFTTDTQYF
D: NA; V: TRBV19; J: TRBJ2-2; size: few; DNA: TGTGCCAGTAGTATAAATGGGGCTACCGGGGAGCTGTTTTTT; CDR3: CASSINGATGELFF
D: NA; V: TRBV28; J: TRBJ2-7; size: few; DNA: TGTGCCAGCAGTCCCGCCCTCTACGAGCAGTACTTC; CDR3: CASSPALYEQYF
D: NA; V: TRBV5-5; J: TRBJ1-1; size: many; DNA: TGTGCCAGCAGCTGGATCCAGGGGAGCACTGAAGCTTTCTTT; CDR3: CASSWIQGSTEAFF
D: NA; V: TRBV6-1; J: TRBJ1-6; size: many; DNA: TGTGCCAGCAGTAATGACGATTCACCCCTCCACTTT; CDR3: CASSNDDSPLHF
D: NA; V: TRBV6-2/TRBV6-3; J: TRBJ2-3; size: many; DNA: TGTGCCAGCAGTAACGTGGGGAGCAGCACAGATACGCAGTATTTT; CDR3: CASSNVGSSTDTQYF
D: TRBD1; V: TRBV27; J: TRBJ2-7; size: many; DNA: TGTGCCAGCAGTTCTTATCCGGGACAGGTCTACGAGCAGTACTTC; CDR3: CASSSYPGQVYEQYF
D: NA; V: TRBV12-5; J: TRBJ1-5; size: few; DNA: TGTGCTAGTGGTCTGGGCTACCAGCCCCAGCATTTT; CDR3: CASGLGYQPQHF
D: NA; V: TRBV28; J: TRBJ1-1; size: NA; DNA: TGTGCCAGCAGTTTATATATGGACACTGAAGCTTTCTTT; CDR3: CASSLYMDTEAFF
D: TRBD2; V: TRBV2; J: TRBJ2-7; size: many; DNA: TGTGCCAGCAGTGAGACCGGGACTAGCGGGCTTGCCTACGAGCAGTACTTC; CDR3: CASSETGTSGLAYEQYF
D: NA; V: TRBV12-3/TRBV12-4; J: TRBJ1-4; size: few; DNA: TGTGCCAGCAGCTCAAGAGAGGGGATGAATGAAAAACTGTTTTTT; CDR3: CASSSREGMNEKLFF
D: TRBD2; V: TRBV20-1; J: TRBJ2-3; size: many; DNA: TGCAGTGCCCCACGACTAGCGGGGGATCCTAGCACAGATACGCAGTATTTT; CDR3: CSAPRLAGDPSTDTQYF
D: NA; V: TRBV11-2; J: TRBJ2-2; size: many; DNA: TGTGCCAGCAGCCCCACCTTGGGGGAGCTGTTTTTT; CDR3: CASSPTLGELFF
D: NA; V: TRBV3-1; J: TRBJ2-7; size: many; DNA: TGTGCCAGCAGCCATAATGGGGTCCCCTACGAGCAGTACTTC; CDR3: CASSHNGVPYEQYF
D: NA; V: TRBV24-1; J: TRBJ2-7; size: many; DNA: TGTGCCACCAGTGATAGCTCCTCAGGGCTCTACGAGCAGTACTTC; CDR3: CATSDSSSGLYEQYF
D: NA; V: TRBV6-1; J: TRBJ2-5; size: NA; DNA: TGTGCCAGCAGTGAAGGTAGACGAAAAGAGACCCAGTACTTC; CDR3: CASSEGRRKETQYF
D: TRBD2; V: TRBV3-1; J: TRBJ2-1; size: NA; DNA: TGTGCCAGCAGCCAAGATAGGTGGGCGGGAGGATTCACTGAGCAGTTCTTC; CDR3: CASSQDRWAGGFTEQFF
D: TRBD2; V: TRBV4-1; J: TRBJ2-7; size: NA; DNA: TGCGCCAGCAGCCGCCCGGGACTAGCAGCCGAGCAGTACTTC; CDR3: CASSRPGLAAEQYF
D: TRBD2; V: TRBV5-1; J: TRBJ2-1; size: NA; DNA: TGCGCCAGCAACCGAGTTGCCGGACTAGCGGGAGGATCCTACAATGAGCAGTTCTTC; CDR3: CASNRVAGLAGGSYNEQFF
D: NA; V: TRBV20-1; J: TRBJ2-3; size: many; DNA: TGCAGTGCTAGAGAACTCCGAAGCGGCCTTAGCACAGATACGCAGTATTTT; CDR3: CSARELRSGLSTDTQYF
D: NA; V: TRBV30; J: TRBJ1-5; size: few; DNA: TGTGCCTGGAGTGTAGGGGGGCATGGCAATCAGCCCCAGCATTTT; CDR3: CAWSVGGHGNQPQHF